Sequencing of this T cell receptor beta chain was carried out in a study of OX40 agonist ivuxolimab in advanced cancers. Sequencing used immunoSEQ multiplex PCR; TCRdb keeps in-frame clones, though not all of them. The sample lists around 53,000 clones; about 85% were seen once. Autoimmune disease history or systemic immunosuppression was exclusionary. Trimming took 7 bases from V and 2 from J, leaving 11 bases between them. In germline, CDR1 is SEHNR, CDR2 FQNEAQ (reference sequence). This CDR3 is built from 13 residues. The receptor's source is an adult with an advanced solid tumor such as melanoma, head and neck, liver or kidney cancer. This chain links TRBV7-9 with TRBJ2-5, with D perhaps TRBD2 (6 bases). The specimen comprised CD4+ or CD8+ T cells sorted from blood, sampled in a trial of the OX40 agonist ivuxolimab. CDR3 loop: CASTSGLQETQYF. The CDR3 DNA sequence: TGTGCCAGCACCTCGGGACTTCAAGAGACCCAGTACTTC.